Presented here are 9 T cell receptor beta chains from one specimen sequenced in a study of shared T cell receptors in the human thymus. The assay was immunoSEQ multiplex PCR, and TCRdb's table has in-frame clones only and misses some. Among 640,000 or so clones listed, around 87% were seen once. This sample also belongs to another study, concerning human thymus T cells.

What was sequenced was thymocytes. The receptor set was obtained from a boy in the first two years of life with a congenital heart defect.

This chain links TRBV5-1 with TRBJ2-4; D may be TRBD1 (8 bases). This CDR3 comprises 16 residues. CDR1 SGHRS and CDR2 YFSETQ come from the germline V gene. V was cut by 4 bases and J by 0 bases, with 14 bases left in between. This CDR3 is CASSTQGGEAKNIQYF. As DNA, the CDR3 is TGCGCCAGCAGCACACAGGGGGGGGAAGCCAAAAACATTCAGTACTTC. Complete variable domain (other parts from reference TRBV5-1 and TRBJ2-4): KAGVTQTPRYLIKTRGQQVTLSCSPISGHRSVSWYQQTPGQGLQFLFEYFSETQRNKGNFPGRFSGRQFSNSRSEMNVSTLELGDSALYLCASSTQGGEAKNIQYFGAGTRLSVL.

This chain uses TRBV12-5 with TRBJ2-4, with D tentatively TRBD2 (5 bases). V was trimmed by 4 bases and J by 4 bases, leaving 23 bases between them. The CDR3 sequence is 18 residues long. CDR1 is LGHNT, CDR2 FRNRAP, per germline. CDR3 nucleotides: TGTGCTAGTGGTTACTCCGAAATTTACGTGGAGGAGAAAAACATTCAGTACTTC. Translated, it gives CASGYSEIYVEEKNIQYF.

This clone showed up just once. The V gene is TRBV23-1, the J gene TRBJ1-2, with a possible D match to TRBD1 (6 bases). TRBV23-1 is an ORF, and what it does is uncertain. V shed 5 bases and J shed 5 bases, with 15 bases lying between them. CDR3 length equals 14 residues. For the CDR3, the DNA is TGCGCCAGCAGTGGACGGGGCAGGGGTTATGGCTACACCTTC. This codes for CASSGRGRGYGYTF.

The rearrangement links TRBV4-3 to TRBJ1-1; D not certain. Germline CDR1 LGHNA, CDR2 YSLEER. The CDR3 runs to 16 residues. Trimming stripped 0 bases from V and 1 base from J, with 12 bases between. CDR3 DNA sequence: TGCGCCAGCAGCCAAGAACTGGGAGGGAAGAACACTGAAGCTTTCTTT. This gives the protein CASSQELGGKNTEAFF.

J is TRBJ1-1 and V is TRBV28, with no clear D. The CDR3 runs 12 residues. Trimming shortened V by 6 bases and J by 7 bases, and 12 bases separated the two germline ends. CDR1 and CDR2 (germline): MDHEN, SYDVKM. The CDR3 here is CASRLEEGEAFF. In nucleotides, the CDR3 is TGTGCCAGCAGGCTTGAAGAGGGTGAAGCTTTCTTT.

V usage is TRBV29-1 and J usage is TRBJ2-1; D is possibly TRBD1 (5 bases). This CDR3 region has 13 residues. V shed 3 bases and J shed 10 bases, with 16 bases lying between them. Looked up from germline, CDR1 is SQVTM and CDR2 is ANQGSEA. CDR3 sequence: CSVDTGKSKEQFF. The CDR3 coding sequence is TGCAGCGTTGATACAGGAAAATCAAAGGAGCAGTTCTTC.

This clone was recorded only once. For the CDR3, the DNA is TGTGCCAGCAGCCCACCCCCTCCTAGCGGGGGGTACGGGGAGCTGTTTTTT. Translated, it gives CASSPPPPSGGYGELFF. The V gene is TRBV7-3, the J gene TRBJ2-2; 11 bases line up with TRBD2. The V segment lost 5 bases and the J segment 7 bases; nucleotides outside the gene matches: 12. This CDR3 is built from 17 residues. The germline V gene has CDR1 SGHTA and CDR2 FQGTGA.

On this clone: At one boundary the junction diverges from the germline segment, which might be a read error. The chain employs TRBV29-1 and TRBJ2-3; 7 bases align to TRBD1. The CDR3 runs to 9 residues. In germline, CDR1 is SQVTM, CDR2 ANQGSEA. CDR3 region: CSGDRESSF. The CDR3 DNA reads as TGCAGCGGGGACAGAGAATCGTCTTTT.

The rearrangement uses TRBV4-3 and TRBJ2-7; 8 positions agree with TRBD2. V lost 0 bases and J lost 3; bases outside the gene matches: 7. Per germline, CDR1 LGHNA and CDR2 YSLEER. This CDR3 region has 16 residues. In nucleotides, the CDR3 is TGCGCCAGCAGCCAAGAGCGGGGGGCCATCAACTACGAGCAGTACTTC. This codes for CASSQERGAINYEQYF.